The entry that follows covers one T cell receptor (beta chain) sequence. The V gene's germline CDR1 is SGHRS and CDR2 YFSETQ. The CDR3 is 15 amino acids. The ends lost 4 bases at V and 9 bases at J; junction bases unmatched: 11. TCR beta CDR3 regions were amplified from RNA. Carried out on the TCR CDR3, a first-round RT-PCR used the HTBI primer set. TCRdb analysed the multiplex PCR reads with MiXCR anew, one entry per CDR3 protein. The sample has about 300,000 distinct CDR3 sequences; roughly 19% are singletons. These data belong to a study of T cells in Graves' hyperthyroidism and ophthalmopathy. Sequencing was carried out using blood. This chain uses TRBV5-1 with TRBJ2-1; TRBD2 aligns across 9 bases. The TCR was taken from a man aged 45-65 years with Graves' ophthalmopathy. CDR3 protein: CASSASGIGSGEQFF. The CDR3 DNA follows: TGCGCCAGCAGCGCTAGCGGGATCGGGTCGGGTGAGCAGTTCTTC.